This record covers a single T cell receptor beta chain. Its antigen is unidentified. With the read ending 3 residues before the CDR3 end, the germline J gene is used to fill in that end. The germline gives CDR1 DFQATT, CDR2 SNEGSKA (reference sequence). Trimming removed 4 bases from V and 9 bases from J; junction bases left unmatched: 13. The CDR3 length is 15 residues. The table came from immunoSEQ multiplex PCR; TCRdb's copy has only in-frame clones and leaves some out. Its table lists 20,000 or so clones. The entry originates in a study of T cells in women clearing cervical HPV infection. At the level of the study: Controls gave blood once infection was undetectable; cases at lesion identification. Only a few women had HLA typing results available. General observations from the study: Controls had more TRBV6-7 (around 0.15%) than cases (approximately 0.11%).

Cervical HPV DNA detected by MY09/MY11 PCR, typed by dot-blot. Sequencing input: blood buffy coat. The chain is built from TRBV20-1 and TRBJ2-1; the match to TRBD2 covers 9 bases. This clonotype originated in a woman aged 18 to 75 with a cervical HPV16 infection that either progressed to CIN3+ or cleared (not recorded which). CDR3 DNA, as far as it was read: TGCAGTGCTATCCTACCGCCCAAGCGGGGGGCTGAG. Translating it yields CSAILPPKRGAE. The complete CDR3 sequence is CSAILPPKRGAEQFF.